The T cell receptor (beta chain) described here comes from a study of cytomegalovirus exposure and HLA in healthy donors. The PCR had 60 Vbeta and 13 Jbeta primers. The method was immunoSEQ multiplex PCR; TCRdb's version includes in-frame clones alone and lacks a portion of them. The sample yields about 120,000 clones, roughly 79% seen once. The CDR3 extends over 16 amino acids. Germline V gives CDR1 MRHNA, CDR2 SNTAGT. V lost 0 bases to trimming and J lost 3 bases; unmatched junction nucleotides: 6. The clonotype comes from a woman aged 25 to 45 in good health and CMV-seronegative. V and J are TRBV6-4 and TRBJ2-7; 9 bases align to TRBD2. What was sequenced was PBMCs. The CDR3 sequence is CASSDSVIAGVYEQYF. For the CDR3, the DNA is TGTGCCAGCAGTGACTCGGTTATAGCGGGGGTCTACGAGCAGTACTTC.